A single sample gave rise to the 27 T cell receptor beta chains below, sequenced in a study of CD8 T cells in ankylosing spondylitis. General study findings and limits: There was a TCR beta motif, made of several highly homologous variants, that appeared characteristic of ankylosing spondylitis blood.

MiXCR was run by TCRdb on the 5' RACE reads, yielding one entry per CDR3 protein. The table has roughly 670,000 distinct CDR3 sequences, under 20% seen once; the top ten hold around 19%. These receptors have no identified antigens. Material for sequencing was blood, either unsorted or a sorted T cell fraction (not recorded which). The source of these receptors is a male donor with ankylosing spondylitis.

This clonotype was seen only a few times. V is TRBV6-1 and J is TRBJ1-1; the match to TRBD1 covers 7 bases. Unmatched junction bases numbered 5, after V lost 6 bases and J lost 4 bases. This CDR3 contains 13 residues. Germline V gives CDR1 MNHNS, CDR2 SASEGT. CDR3 in DNA: TGTGCCAGCAGACGGACAGGTGGCACTGAAGCTTTCTTT. As protein: CASRRTGGTEAFF.

V and J are TRBV12-3 or TRBV12-4 and TRBJ2-7, with 10 positions matching TRBD1. With 4 bases clipped from V and 0 bases from J, the junction kept 3 bases outside the gene matches. The CDR3 consists of 15 residues. The CDR3 sequence: CASSSDRGSSYEQYF. The CDR3 nucleotides read TGTGCCAGCAGTTCGGACAGGGGGAGCTCCTACGAGCAGTACTTC.

This chain joins TRBV21-1 and TRBJ1-2; the DNA was not compared with TRBD1, the D call given in the table. TRBV21-1 corresponds to a pseudogene. This CDR3 has 14 residues. This CDR3 is CASSKGGQFYGYTF. The CDR3 nucleotides read TGTGCCAGCAGCAAAGGGGGACAGTTCTATGGCTACACCTTC.

This chain joins TRBV6-1 and TRBJ2-6; the D gene is possibly TRBD1 (5 bases). CDR3 length equals 17 residues. Germline V gives CDR1 MNHNS, CDR2 SASEGT. V was trimmed by 6 bases and J by 0 bases, leaving 15 bases between them. This CDR3 is CASRPRQTSSGANVLTF. The CDR3 DNA reads TGTGCCAGCAGACCACGACAGACGAGCTCTGGGGCCAACGTCCTGACTTTC.

This clonotype has just a few counts. The rearrangement joins TRBV10-3 to TRBJ2-7; a weak D match, TRBD2 (5 bases). This CDR3 comprises 13 residues. Germline CDR1 is ENHRY and CDR2 is SYGVKD. Between the trimmed V and J ends, which lost 4 bases and 7 bases, there was a span of 14 bases. CDR3 nucleotides: TGTGCCATCAGTGGAGGGATAGAGGGAGAGCAGTACTTC. This gives the protein CAISGGIEGEQYF.

The genes are TRBV5-1 and TRBJ2-7; 9 bases are a match to TRBD2. Germline trimming cut 4 bases from V and 2 bases from J; bases unmatched to any gene: 7. Germline V gene lookup returns CDR1 SGHRS and CDR2 YFSETQ. The length of the CDR3 is 15 residues. CDR3 in DNA: TGCGCCAGCAGCCCCAGCGGGGGGCTACCCTACGAGCAGTACTTC. It codes for CASSPSGGLPYEQYF.

The V gene is TRBV10-3, the J gene TRBJ2-7; D is unclear. Germline values: CDR1 ENHRY, CDR2 SYGVKD. V was trimmed by 9 bases and J by 4 bases, leaving 10 bases between them. The CDR3 sequence is 11 residues long. CDR3 coding DNA: TGTGCCATTAGATCAGAATACGAGCAGTACTTC. This encodes CAIRSEYEQYF.

CDR3 DNA: TGTGCCAGCAACCCCTCCGGCGGGGTATCCTACGAGCAGTACTTC. Its protein product is CASNPSGGVSYEQYF. The chain has TRBV6-1 and TRBJ2-7; TRBD2 is a possible D gene (6 bases). Germline V gives CDR1 MNHNS, CDR2 SASEGT. V was clipped by 7 bases and J by 1 base, with 17 bases between them. The CDR3 is 15 amino acids.

The chain is built from TRBV5-6 and TRBJ2-1, with D maybe TRBD2 (5 bases). Germline V gene sequence: CDR1 SGHDT, CDR2 YYEEEE. CDR3 length: 11 amino acids. Trimming pared 7 bases from V and 15 bases from J, leaving 17 bases between. The CDR3: CASAVGEKRFF. CDR3 in DNA: TGTGCCAGCGCTGTGGGAGAAAAGCGGTTCTTC.

Only a few counts were recorded for this clonotype. Here the CDR3 reads CSVDFSSNTGELFF. For the CDR3, the DNA is TGCAGCGTTGATTTTTCATCCAACACCGGGGAGCTGTTTTTT. The gene calls are TRBV29-1 and TRBJ2-2; D is ambiguous. The germline gives CDR1 SQVTM, CDR2 ANQGSEA. The V end was cut by 3 bases, the J end by 2 bases, with 10 bases between. This CDR3 is built from 14 residues.

The chain has TRBV5-1 and TRBJ2-3; possibly TRBD1 or TRBD2 for D (6 bases each). There are 16 residues in the CDR3. The V end lost 4 bases, the J end lost 3 bases, and 18 bases lay between the germline ends. The germline gives CDR1 SGHRS, CDR2 YFSETQ. CDR3 amino acids: CASSPLQGGLTDTQYF. The CDR3 region has the DNA TGCGCCAGCAGCCCGCTACAGGGAGGACTTACAGATACGCAGTATTTT. Full variable domain (rest looked up from reference TRBV5-1 and TRBJ2-3): KAGVTQTPRYLIKTRGQQVTLSCSPISGHRSVSWYQQTPGQGLQFLFEYFSETQRNKGNFPGRFSGRQFSNSRSEMNVSTLELGDSALYLCASSPLQGGLTDTQYFGPGTRLTVL.

This clonotype came up a few times. The V gene is TRBV7-9, the J gene TRBJ2-7; D gene unclear. CDR1 and CDR2 from the germline V gene are SEHNR and FQNEAQ (reference sequence). The CDR3 loop spans 12 amino acids. Between the trimmed V and J ends, which lost 5 bases and 3 bases, there was a span of 8 bases. CDR3 sequence reads: CASSPSHYEQYF. The DNA of the CDR3 is TGTGCCAGCAGCCCCAGTCACTACGAGCAGTACTTC.

This clonotype turned up a few times. V gene TRBV3-1 combines with J gene TRBJ2-1; a weak D match, TRBD2 (6 bases). This CDR3 has 17 residues. Germline CDR1 and CDR2: LGHDT and YNNKEL (reference sequence). V gave up 0 bases and J gave up 3 bases, with 15 bases separating them. CDR3 sequence: CASSQDFGGESYNEQFF. The CDR3 DNA reads as TGTGCCAGCAGCCAAGATTTTGGAGGGGAAAGCTACAATGAGCAGTTCTTC.

The gene calls are TRBV7-9 and TRBJ1-3; D not resolved. This CDR3 is built from 14 residues. CDR1 and CDR2 from the germline V gene are SEHNR and FQNEAQ (reference sequence). Deletions cut 5 bases from V and 0 bases from J, with 8 bases between. CDR3 DNA: TGTGCCAGCAGCGCCAGAATCTCTGGAAACACCATATATTTT. This gives the protein CASSARISGNTIYF.

There are a few counts of this clonotype. The chain couples TRBV6-1 to TRBJ2-7, with TRBD1 as a possible D gene (6 bases). Germline CDR1 reads MNHNS; CDR2 reads SASEGT. Trimming took 2 bases from V and 2 from J, leaving 13 bases between them. CDR3 length: 15 residues. The CDR3 region is CASSESTGATYEQYF. CDR3 sequence (DNA): TGTGCCAGCAGTGAATCGACAGGAGCCACCTACGAGCAGTACTTC.

This clonotype was observed a handful of times. V usage is TRBV10-3 and J usage is TRBJ2-7; 8 bases map to TRBD1. This CDR3 is built from 17 residues. Germline-derived CDR1 and CDR2 are ENHRY and SYGVKD. With 3 bases clipped from V and 1 base from J, the junction kept 11 bases outside the gene matches. This CDR3 reads CAISEGFMGTGSYEQYF. DNA for the CDR3: TGTGCCATCAGTGAAGGTTTTATGGGGACAGGTTCCTACGAGCAGTACTTC.

This chain connects TRBV24-1 to TRBJ2-5; D may match TRBD1 or TRBD2 (5 bases each). Germline V CDR1 and CDR2: KGHDR, SFDVKD. The CDR3 has 18 amino acids. Trimming pared 3 bases from V and 2 bases from J, leaving 21 bases between. CDR3 protein: CATSDDGAQPQVQETQYF. The CDR3, as DNA: TGTGCCACCAGTGATGACGGGGCCCAACCACAGGTACAAGAGACCCAGTACTTC.

The chain carries TRBV25-1 and TRBJ2-1; the match to TRBD1 covers 10 bases. Germline CDR1 MGHDK, CDR2 SYGVNS. The CDR3 sequence is 13 residues long. The V gene end was trimmed by 1 base and the J gene end by 14 bases; junction bases not matched to a gene: 5. The CDR3 spells CASSEWEGTGEFF. As DNA, the CDR3 is TGTGCCAGCAGTGAATGGGAAGGGACAGGGGAGTTCTTC.

V and J are TRBV3-1 and TRBJ2-5; D may match TRBD1 or TRBD2 (5 bases each). The CDR3 is made up of 14 amino acids. Per germline, CDR1 LGHDT and CDR2 YNNKEL (reference sequence). Deletions cut 4 bases from V and 5 bases from J, with 14 bases between. The CDR3 loop reads CASSRIGGVETQYF. The CDR3 coding sequence is TGTGCCAGCAGCCGTATTGGGGGAGTGGAGACCCAGTACTTC.

The rearrangement links TRBV5-1 to TRBJ2-1; the D gene is possibly TRBD2 (6 bases). The CDR3 extends over 16 amino acids. With 1 base removed from V and 1 base from J, the gap between germline ends came to 12 bases. CDR1 is SGHRS, CDR2 YFSETQ, per germline. The CDR3 region has the DNA TGCGCCAGCAGCTTGACTAGCCCACGGTCCTACAATGAGCAGTTCTTC. It encodes CASSLTSPRSYNEQFF.

This clonotype was seen a few times. This sequence joins TRBV28 and TRBJ2-1, with TRBD2 identical over 9 bases. CDR1 is MDHEN and CDR2 is SYDVKM in the germline V gene. Unmatched junction bases numbered 13, after V lost 4 bases and J lost 9 bases. The CDR3 extends over 16 amino acids. The chain's CDR3 is CASSSLLAGGRSEQFF. The CDR3 DNA sequence: TGTGCCAGCAGTTCGCTATTGGCGGGGGGGCGGAGTGAGCAGTTCTTC. The full variable domain, its missing parts supplied by reference TRBV28 and TRBJ2-1, is DVKVTQSSRYLVKRTGEKVFLECVQDMDHENMFWYRQDPGLGLRLIYFSYDVKMKEKGDIPEGYSVSREKKERFSLILESASTNQTSMYLCASSSLLAGGRSEQFFGPGTRLTVL.

The chain employs TRBV27 and TRBJ1-6; 7 bases line up with TRBD1. Germline CDR1 MNHEY, CDR2 SMNVEV (reference sequence). V was pared by 9 bases and J by 7 bases, with 9 bases of the junction left unmatched. The length of the CDR3 is 14 residues. CDR3 amino acids: CASSYPGQNSPLHF. The CDR3 DNA sequence: TGTGCCAGTTCATATCCGGGACAGAATTCACCCCTCCACTTT.

This clonotype has more than one count but fewer than ten. The V gene is TRBV7-9, the J gene TRBJ2-7; possible D gene TRBD1, 5 bases. CDR1 is SEHNR and CDR2 is FQNEAQ in the germline V gene (reference sequence). The V gene lost 1 base and the J gene lost 7 bases, with 8 bases spanning the gap. The CDR3 spans 12 residues. This CDR3 is CASSLGTQEQYF. The CDR3, as DNA: TGTGCCAGCAGCTTAGGGACACAAGAGCAGTACTTC.

This clonotype was counted only a few times. V is TRBV5-1 and J is TRBJ1-1, with TRBD1 matching 9 bases. V shed 0 bases and J 0 bases; nucleotides not matched to a gene: 6. The germline V gene has CDR1 SGHRS and CDR2 YFSETQ. This CDR3 spans 17 amino acids. The CDR3 is CASSLGTGVNMNTEAFF. DNA for the CDR3: TGCGCCAGCAGCTTGGGGACAGGGGTGAATATGAACACTGAAGCTTTCTTT. The full variable domain, its missing parts supplied by reference TRBV5-1 and TRBJ1-1, is KAGVTQTPRYLIKTRGQQVTLSCSPISGHRSVSWYQQTPGQGLQFLFEYFSETQRNKGNFPGRFSGRQFSNSRSEMNVSTLELGDSALYLCASSLGTGVNMNTEAFFGQGTRLTVV.

This clonotype was observed a handful of times. The chain has TRBV27 and TRBJ2-3; no firm D call. CDR3 length equals 15 residues. The germline CDR1 and CDR2 sequences are MNHEY and SMNVEV (reference sequence). With 6 bases removed from V and 6 bases from J, the gap between germline ends came to 19 bases. The CDR3 is CASSLRPKSLDTQYF. In DNA, the CDR3 is TGTGCCAGCAGCCTGCGCCCAAAAAGCTTGGATACGCAGTATTTT.

This clonotype has just a few counts. V is TRBV4-3 and J is TRBJ2-7, with D perhaps given as TRBD1 or TRBD2 (5 bases each). Germline-derived CDR1 and CDR2 are LGHNA and YSLEER. There are 15 residues in the CDR3. V was shortened by 0 bases and J by 8 bases, with 17 bases between the two germline ends. CDR3 residues: CASSQEFRDPTKQYF. The CDR3 DNA is TGCGCCAGCAGCCAAGAATTTCGGGACCCCACGAAGCAGTACTTC.

This clonotype was counted only a few times. The chain is built from TRBV2 and TRBJ1-4, with 9 bases that match TRBD1. Germline V lookup: CDR1 SNHLY, CDR2 FYNNEI. The CDR3 consists of 15 residues. V gave up 5 bases and J gave up 5 bases; unmatched junction bases: 6. CDR3 bases: TGTGCCAGCAGTTTCGGACAGGGGAGGAATGAAAAACTGTTTTTT. The encoded protein is CASSFGQGRNEKLFF.